The source of this T cell receptor (beta chain) is a study of cytomegalovirus exposure and HLA in healthy donors (dated by TCRdb to 2016 to 2017). Regarding the study in general: An earlier analysis of several hundred of the donors reported about 290 Gb of sequence data and more than 90 million unique TCR beta sequences from some 180 million T cells. Around 330 gigabases of sequencing data and tens of millions of unique TCR sequences made up an early release that covered 500 to 700 HLA-typed donors. Of the 350 to 450 genotyped donors, roughly 85% fell in the genetic ancestry cluster associated with self-reported Caucasian donors. The study was designed to test whether signatures of past pathogen exposure could be identified by cataloging public T cell receptors. The T cell repertoires of 550 to 850 subjects were profiled by immunosequencing and related to cytomegalovirus serostatus. In addition to the first cohort of around 670 subjects, a separate validation cohort of approximately 110 different subjects was used. To predict cytomegalovirus infection status, the study brought together high-throughput TCR immunosequencing, statistical association of individual TCRs with disease status, and machine learning. In a later analysis, previously published TCR beta repertoires from several hundred donors were re-analyzed and high-resolution HLA genotyping was added so that TCR occurrence patterns could be studied. The later analysis used no new phenotypic data to find candidate immune exposures, relying instead on TCR beta sequences and their occurrence across donors. An earlier analysis of approximately 630 of the donors applied high-throughput TCR beta sequencing to assess whether each TCR beta V gene segment acted as functional or pseudogenic. Donor age, sex, ethnicity and CMV serostatus were collected together with the repertoire data. A later genetic analysis took genome-wide SNP genotypes for about three fifths of the 666 donors and used that subset as a discovery cohort. All discovery cohort repertoires had been generated using a single sequencing platform. Both class I and class II loci were covered by HLA typing, at four-digit resolution. The number of typed donors differed by locus: roughly 629-630 for A, B, C, DRB1 and DQB1; some 540 for DQA1; 606 for DPA1; and roughly 470 for DPB1. Because of strong linkage in the cohort, roughly five DR-DQ haplotypes were treated as single units for association and clustering. On average, 235,054 unique TCR beta nucleotide sequences were sequenced per donor among several hundred genotyped donors of the cohort, with about 17% of those sequences being non-productive. The paper as a whole reports these results and caveats: Linkage disequilibrium might explain the correlated functional status among segregating V segments, but an unknown experimental factor could not be ruled out. A later analysis associated about 16,000 TCR beta sequences with specific HLA alleles at a false discovery rate of 0.05. The authors suggested that the approach could potentially be generalized to other disease states and immunological phenotypes. In both the original and validation cohorts, the classifier was reported to diagnose cytomegalovirus status with high specificity and sensitivity. Some IMGT-functional V segments, including TRBV6-2 and TRBV6-3, could not be told apart with the 87-base-pair reads, so those segments were excluded. Broadly in line with IMGT annotations, most TCR beta V segments showed up in productive rearrangements about 87% or about 30% of the time in an earlier analysis of under 700 of the donors. In a later genetic analysis, a missense DCLRE1C variant was associated with V-gene and J-gene trimming of TCR beta chains, and the association was replicated in an independent cohort. Strong co-occurrence of HLA alleles, especially DR and DQ, made assigning TCR associations to individual alleles difficult. Sequencing depth was assumed to be roughly uniform across donors in the presence/absence analyses, though that assumption may not hold. Most TCR sequences were observed very rarely across donors, whereas some public TCRs were present in many individuals. A cluster of highly shared sequence variants was judged likely to represent a technical artifact of the sequencing pipeline. A later analysis found that HLA-associated TCR beta chains were more clonally expanded and had lower generation probabilities than equally common non-associated chains. In vitro tests confirmed that a few of the cytomegalovirus-associated TCR beta chains recognize cytomegalovirus antigens. In the study, around 160 TCR beta chains were listed as associated with cytomegalovirus. In a later analysis, the rate of TCR association differed among HLA loci, with DRB1 alleles having the most associated TCRs and HLA-C alleles having the fewest. Compared with the 666-donor mean, donors in an Asian-associated ancestry cluster had fewer N-insertions in productive TCRs, according to a later genetic analysis. In this cohort, only TCR beta chains were sequenced, and detectable features were limited by the absence of alpha or paired-chain data. According to a later analysis, parvovirus B19, influenza, CMV and Epstein-Barr virus appeared linked to several top co-occurrence clusters. A later analysis found that most CMV-associated TCR beta chains appeared HLA-restricted, with HLA associations seemingly driven largely by CMV exposure. Because some donors lacked HLA typing at each locus, the association tests relied only on the typed subset. Immune exposure information for the cohort was limited to CMV serostatus. Because counts were too low, more than 15 rarely observed V segments, including chromosome 9 orphons, were left out of the earlier analysis of 587 of the donors. A further reported finding was that TCR beta sequences accurately predicted the HLA-A and HLA-B alleles for most subjects in the first cohort.

The cohort comprised several hundred healthy bone marrow donors. Cohort members were all nominally healthy when sampled, although unrecorded immune exposures were likely present. The donor tested CMV seronegative, placing the donor among the 352 seronegative members of the cohort. Each donor provided a peripheral blood sample, and peripheral blood mononuclear cells were used for TCR beta sequencing. The Qiagen DNeasy Blood Extraction Kit was used to extract genomic DNA from the blood cell samples. Libraries were constructed by the immunoSEQ multiplex PCR assay. A mixture of 60 forward primers for TCR Vbeta segments and 13 reverse primers for TCR Jbeta segments was used in the multiplex PCR. Amplification of the CDR3 region of rearranged TCR beta genes was performed with a multiplex PCR assay on genomic DNA. On the Illumina HiSeq System, the amplified TCR beta libraries were sequenced as 87-base-pair reads. In the paper's pipeline: Across the 670 or so repertoires, a later analysis counted tens of millions of unique TCR beta chains, some 11 million of which were shared by at least two donors. A nearest-neighbor algorithm error-corrected the raw reads and collapsed the reads into unique sequences, merging closely related sequences to remove PCR and sequencing errors. To assign V, D and J gene segments, CDR3 sequences were aligned to IMGT reference sequences. For a sequence to be retained, at least a six-nucleotide match to both a V gene segment and a J gene segment was required. A rearrangement counted as productive if the CDR3 had no stop codons and remained in frame with V and J, and every other rearrangement counted as non-productive. Following IMGT convention, CDR3 was defined as the stretch from the second conserved V-encoded cysteine up to the conserved J-encoded phenylalanine. The earlier analysis of some 550 of the donors excluded any sequence lacking an unambiguous match to a single V gene segment. An earlier analysis of 587 of the donors classified V segments as functional when productive rearrangements were above 56.7% and as segregating when the standard deviation between donors was above 5%. A statistical classification framework was built to diagnose cytomegalovirus status from the catalog of TCR beta chain sequences. A later analysis assigned V and J genes by comparing TCR nucleotide sequences with IMGT/GENE-DB human TR gene sequences. A later analysis assigned CDR3 sequences and most-parsimonious VDJ recombination scenarios with the TCRdist pipeline. In a later analysis, each TCR beta chain was defined by its CDR3 amino acid sequence together with its V-gene family, and reads without a unique V-gene family were excluded. In a later analysis, 450 to 600 highly shared, low-generation-probability nucleotide sequences were removed to address suspected cross-contamination and a sequencing artifact. For each public chain, a later analysis derived a clonal expansion index from normalized ranks of inferred template counts within each repertoire. In a later analysis, generation probabilities were computed with a VDJ recombination model fitted to out-of-frame rearrangements, and the resulting probabilities were checked against IGoR. In a later analysis, TCR-TCR, TCR-HLA and TCR-CMV co-occurrence was scored with hypergeometric tests, and a repertoire-size bias correction was applied to TCR pairs. False discovery rates were estimated in a later analysis by permuting HLA or CMV assignments 20 times. In a later analysis, co-occurring TCRs were grouped using DBSCAN, with TCRdist sequence similarity added in when clustering inside HLA-allele-positive subsets. Repertoires with fewer than 30,000 or more than 120,000 public chains, plus five repertoires with anomalous nucleotide sharing, were excluded from co-occurrence clustering. TCRdb holds this immuneACCESS table with in-frame rearrangements only. Some clones are missing; in checked studies, unresolved V genes explain under half, and the rest has no known cause. V, J and clone size derive from that table, while D and trimming were established from the DNA sequence. The sample profile shows fewer than 100,000 clones; about 80% of them were found once. Nearly 6% of the sample goes to the ten largest clones.

Regarding this clone: Its target antigen remains unknown. Base qualities are not recorded, but no much larger clone differs from it by a single base.

There are 15 amino acids in the CDR3, from cysteine to phenylalanine inclusive. The entry retains the CDR3 DNA only, 45 bases that are in frame from base 1. In the germline V gene, CDR1 corresponds to MNHNS and CDR2 to SASEGT. Trimming accounts for 4 bases at V and 1 base at J, while the number of junction bases matched to no gene is 5. What was sequenced was PBMCs. This chain is built from TRBV6-1 and TRBJ2-7, with TRBD1 matching 9 junction bases. The receptor's source is a female donor in good health and CMV-seronegative. The sequenced DNA is TGTGCCAGCAGTGCACAGGGGGCCGGTTCCTACGAGCAGTACTTC. This codes for CASSAQGAGSYEQYF.